These 23 T cell receptor beta chains share one sample of origin, sequenced in a study of cytomegalovirus exposure and HLA in healthy donors. The PCR was carried out with 60 Vbeta primers and 13 Jbeta primers. The table came from immunoSEQ multiplex PCR; TCRdb's copy has only in-frame clones and leaves some out. Of 40,000 to 55,000 clones listed, 60% to 70% are singletons. Sequenced input: PBMCs. The receptors come from a man in his sixties in good health and CMV-seropositive.

The V and J genes are TRBV28 and TRBJ1-5, with D possibly being TRBD1 (6 bases). Between the trimmed V and J ends, which lost 7 bases and 4 bases, there was a span of 17 bases. Germline V gives CDR1 MDHEN, CDR2 SYDVKM. This CDR3 is built from 15 residues. CDR3 sequence reads: CASNPQGLGNQPQHF. The CDR3 DNA sequence: TGTGCCAGCAATCCACAGGGATTGGGTAATCAGCCCCAGCATTTT. The entire variable domain, with the rest obtained from reference TRBV28 and TRBJ1-5, is as follows: DVKVTQSSRYLVKRTGEKVFLECVQDMDHENMFWYRQDPGLGLRLIYFSYDVKMKEKGDIPEGYSVSREKKERFSLILESASTNQTSMYLCASNPQGLGNQPQHFGDGTRLSIL.

This clone was counted only a few times. The gene calls are TRBV6-6 and TRBJ2-7; possible D gene TRBD2, 5 bases. Trimming removed 4 bases from V and 9 bases from J, with 13 bases in between. Germline-derived CDR1 and CDR2 are MNHNY and SVGAGI (reference sequence). CDR3 length: 12 residues. The chain's CDR3 is CASSSERLTQYF. CDR3 coding DNA: TGTGCCAGCAGTTCCGAACGACTAACGCAGTACTTC.

In its sample, this clone was seen a few times. CDR3 bases: TGTGCCAGCAGTTCAGGGGGCAGTAGTCAGCCCCAGCATTTT. Its protein product is CASSSGGSSQPQHF. The chain links TRBV6-1 to TRBJ1-5, with 8 bases identical to TRBD1. CDR1 and CDR2 from the germline V gene are MNHNS and SASEGT. This CDR3 spans 14 amino acids. Trimming removed 5 bases from V and 6 bases from J; junction bases left unmatched: 6.

The J gene is TRBJ2-5, the V gene TRBV28; possible D gene TRBD1, 6 bases. Trimming cost V 5 bases and J 0 bases, with 22 bases left between them. CDR1 and CDR2 from the germline V gene are MDHEN and SYDVKM. This CDR3 spans 18 amino acids. In DNA form, the CDR3 reads TGTGCCAGCAGTACCCGTCAGGACAGATACCTGTACCAAGAGACCCAGTACTTC. This sequence encodes CASSTRQDRYLYQETQYF.

This chain joins TRBV7-2 and TRBJ2-3; possibly TRBD1 for D (5 bases). Germline V CDR1 and CDR2: SGHTA, FQGNSA. The CDR3 covers 14 residues. Trimming left V 6 bases short and J 0 bases short, with 10 bases between. The CDR3 protein is CASRPGRSTDTQYF. In DNA, the CDR3 is TGTGCCAGCAGACCAGGGCGGAGCACAGATACGCAGTATTTT.

The chain combines TRBV7-3 with TRBJ2-5; 15 nucleotides line up with TRBD2. The CDR3 has 18 amino acids. Germline V gene data show CDR1 as SGHTA and CDR2 as FQGTGA. Trimming took 1 base from V and 0 from J; bases not matched to a gene: 3. CDR3: CASSLRGTSGGYQETQYF. The CDR3 coding sequence is TGTGCCAGCAGCTTAAGGGGGACTAGCGGGGGGTACCAAGAGACCCAGTACTTC.

This rearrangement joins TRBV6-1 to TRBJ2-7; D is uncertain. Trimming shortened V by 4 bases and J by 6 bases, and 13 bases separated the two germline ends. This CDR3 is 13 amino acids long. Germline V CDR1 and CDR2: MNHNS, SASEGT. The CDR3 is CASSAHTPSEQYF. The CDR3 DNA reads TGTGCCAGCAGTGCTCACACCCCCTCCGAGCAGTACTTC.

The chain combines TRBV7-2 with TRBJ2-5, with 7 positions matching TRBD2. The DNA end lines up better with TRBJ2-7; the J call may be wrong. The CDR3 consists of 12 residues. Germline V gene lookup returns CDR1 SGHTA and CDR2 FQGNSA. CDR3 sequence: CASSSTSREQYF. The CDR3 nucleotides are TGTGCCAGCAGCTCGACTAGCCGCGAGCAGTACTTC.

The V and J genes are TRBV6-1 and TRBJ2-1; D is uncertain. CDR1 and CDR2 (germline): MNHNS, SASEGT. V was pared by 5 bases and J by 10 bases, with 15 bases between. The length of the CDR3 is 13 residues. This CDR3 is CASSPIPRGEQFF. The CDR3, as DNA: TGTGCCAGCAGTCCCATACCCCGCGGAGAGCAGTTCTTC.

The DNA for the CDR3 is TGCAGCGGACAGACAGGGTCCTACGAGCAGTACTTC. This gives the protein CSGQTGSYEQYF. V is TRBV29-1 and J is TRBJ2-7; 7 bases agree with TRBD1. With 7 bases clipped from V and 1 base from J, the junction kept 4 bases outside the gene matches. The CDR3 consists of 12 residues. The germline gives CDR1 SQVTM, CDR2 ANQGSEA.

The chain uses TRBV15 and TRBJ2-7, with 10 bases matching TRBD1. The V gene's germline CDR1 is LNHNV and CDR2 YYDKDF (reference sequence). Trimming cost V 0 bases and J 3 bases; bases outside gene matches: 8. CDR3 length: 17 residues. The CDR3, as DNA: TGTGCCACCAGCAGAGAAGCCGGGACAGGGGTATACTACGAGCAGTACTTC. It encodes CATSREAGTGVYYEQYF.

The chain couples TRBV5-6 to TRBJ2-1, with a tentative D call TRBD2 (6 bases). V was clipped by 3 bases and J by 3 bases, with 22 bases between them. The CDR3 length is 18 residues. The germline V gene encodes CDR1 SGHDT and CDR2 YYEEEE. The CDR3 spells CASSSFGAAGTRYNEQFF. In nucleotides, the CDR3 is TGTGCCAGCAGCTCCTTTGGGGCGGCGGGAACCCGCTACAATGAGCAGTTCTTC.

The chain is built from TRBV7-9 and TRBJ2-3; 9 nucleotides line up with TRBD2. The J segment lost 2 bases and the V segment lost 1 base, leaving 4 bases of the junction unmatched. Germline V gene data show CDR1 as SEHNR and CDR2 as FQNEAQ (reference sequence). This CDR3 has 16 amino acids. The CDR3 is CASSLGGLAVTDTQYF. In DNA form, the CDR3 reads TGTGCCAGCAGCTTAGGGGGACTAGCCGTCACAGATACGCAGTATTTT.

This clone was seen more than once but under ten times. This chain connects TRBV6-1 to TRBJ2-3; 14 bases align to TRBD2. CDR1 MNHNS and CDR2 SASEGT come from the germline V gene. The CDR3 is made up of 15 amino acids. J lost 4 bases, V lost 4 bases, and 1 base had no gene match. CDR3 region: CASSGLAGGPDTQYF. CDR3 in DNA: TGTGCCAGCAGTGGACTAGCGGGAGGGCCAGATACGCAGTATTTT.

In its sample, this clone was seen a few times. The J gene is TRBJ2-3, the V gene TRBV11-2, with TRBD1 as a possible D gene (6 bases). Germline V gene data show CDR1 as SGHAT and CDR2 as FQNNGV. CDR3 length: 17 residues. The germline V and J ends were trimmed by 0 bases and 2 bases, with 15 bases remaining between them. CDR3 sequence (DNA): TGTGCCAGCAGCTTAGACCTACAGGGTATGGTCACAGATACGCAGTATTTT. It encodes CASSLDLQGMVTDTQYF. Supplemented by reference TRBV11-2 and TRBJ2-3, the full variable domain reads EAGVAQSPRYKIIEKRQSVAFWCNPISGHATLYWYQQILGQGPKLLIQFQNNGVVDDSQLPKDRFSAERLKGVDSTLKIQPAKLEDSAVYLCASSLDLQGMVTDTQYFGPGTRLTVL.

V gene TRBV27 combines with J gene TRBJ2-1; 10 positions match TRBD2. V gave up 3 bases and J gave up 10 bases; unmatched junction bases: 12. Germline lookup yields CDR1 MNHEY and CDR2 SMNVEV (reference sequence). The CDR3 is 16 residues long. The CDR3 DNA is TGTGCCAGCAGTTTGGGTCTAGCGGGAGAAGTGTGGGAGCAGTTCTTC. As protein: CASSLGLAGEVWEQFF.

This chain uses TRBV29-1 with TRBJ2-7; 9 nucleotides agree with TRBD2. Germline lookup yields CDR1 SQVTM and CDR2 ANQGSEA. The ends lost 3 bases at V and 1 base at J; junction bases unmatched: 4. The CDR3 spans 14 residues. CDR3: CSVDLAGASYEQYF. The DNA of the CDR3 is TGCAGCGTTGACTTAGCGGGAGCTTCCTACGAGCAGTACTTC.

The chain links TRBV7-9 to TRBJ2-7, with TRBD1 matching 10 bases. The germline CDR1 and CDR2 sequences are SEHNR and FQNEAQ (reference sequence). The CDR3 extends over 15 amino acids. The V and J ends lost 7 bases and 5 bases, in that order; junction bases with no gene match: 11. The CDR3: CASNRGQGGLNEQYF. DNA of the CDR3: TGTGCCAGCAACAGAGGACAGGGGGGATTGAACGAGCAGTACTTC.

V usage is TRBV4-1 and J usage is TRBJ1-5; the match to TRBD1 covers 10 bases. There are 16 residues in the CDR3. Germline loops: CDR1 MGHRA, CDR2 YSYEKL. V was clipped by 2 bases and J by 3 bases; unmatched bases: 4. The CDR3 DNA follows: TGCGCCAGCAGCCAACCGACAGGGGGCCCCAATCAGCCCCAGCATTTT. Its translation is CASSQPTGGPNQPQHF.

The rearrangement uses TRBV27 and TRBJ2-1; D is undetermined. CDR3 length equals 15 residues. Trimming pared 6 bases from V and 2 bases from J, leaving 14 bases between. The germline CDR1 and CDR2 sequences are MNHEY and SMNVEV (reference sequence). Here the CDR3 DNA reads TGTGCCAGCAGGATAGACACCGGCGCCTACAATGAGCAGTTCTTC. Its translation is CASRIDTGAYNEQFF.

In this sample, this clone turned up a few times. This rearrangement joins TRBV2 to TRBJ2-5; 10 bases match TRBD2. V lost 6 bases to trimming and J lost 5 bases; unmatched junction nucleotides: 9. Germline values: CDR1 SNHLY, CDR2 FYNNEI. The CDR3 totals 15 residues. The CDR3 loop is CASRASSGRGETQYF. The CDR3 DNA reads as TGTGCCAGCAGGGCCTCTAGCGGGAGAGGGGAGACCCAGTACTTC.

This rearrangement joins TRBV7-2 to TRBJ2-3; D is perhaps TRBD1 (6 bases). Trimming cost V 5 bases and J 3 bases, with 12 bases left between them. Looked up from germline, CDR1 is SGHTA and CDR2 is FQGNSA. This CDR3 has 14 amino acids. The chain's CDR3 is CASSDTGFTDTQYF. In DNA form, the CDR3 reads TGTGCCAGCAGCGATACAGGGTTTACAGATACGCAGTATTTT.

This clone has a handful of counts. The V and J genes are TRBV15 and TRBJ2-1; TRBD2 matches 13 bases. The CDR3 totals 16 residues. Losses at the gene ends were 1 base for V and 7 bases for J; bases not matched to a gene: 4. Germline V lookup: CDR1 LNHNV, CDR2 YYDKDF (reference sequence). The CDR3 loop reads CATSRGTSGRYNEQFF. DNA for the CDR3: TGTGCCACCAGCAGAGGGACTAGCGGGAGATATAATGAGCAGTTCTTC.